The entry that follows covers one T cell receptor (beta chain) sequence. What it recognizes is unknown. The data originate from a study of T-cell memory formation after mild COVID-19. Overall study findings and caveats: Clones that contracted clustered mainly in CM and EM if CD4+ and in EMRA if CD8+.

TCRdb re-derived calls from the 5' RACE reads in MiXCR, one entry per CDR3 protein. The data show a few hundred thousand distinct CDR3 sequences, around a fifth seen once. The CDR3 is made up of 13 amino acids. Trimming shortened V by 3 bases and J by 8 bases, and 13 bases separated the two germline ends. Germline assignment: CDR1 MDHEN and CDR2 SYDVKM. Material: PBMCs or a T cell subset sorted from them (not recorded which). V gene TRBV28 combines with J gene TRBJ1-2, with no clear D. The clonotype originates from a man aged 18 to 30 who had mild COVID-19 (a few samples of this study predate the infection). Cell type and time point are not known. CDR3: CASSFVEGSGYTF. The CDR3 DNA sequence: TGTGCCAGCAGTTTTGTGGAAGGGAGCGGCTACACCTTC.